The clone carrying this TCR beta chain occurred once. Its antigen is as yet unknown. This sample was taken from a study of blood T cells in healthy people across ages. CDR1 and CDR2 from the germline V gene are DFQATT and SNEGSKA (reference sequence). CDR3 length equals 16 residues. Losses at the gene ends were 5 bases for V and 5 bases for J; bases not matched to a gene: 11. Notes on the study in general: Older individuals had lower TCR beta diversity per million T cells (the decline was roughly linear). No conclusive comparison of naive versus antigen-experienced cells was possible with unsorted PBMCs. Strong correlation was found linking TCR beta diversity to naive T cell percentage.

Through a sample-barcoded 5' primer and a J-beta primer mix, a second PCR was run for roughly 6 to 11 cycles. Each cDNA molecule carried a tag from a template-switch adaptor that contained 12 random nucleotides. TCRdb reprocessed the 5' RACE reads with MiXCR, giving one entry per CDR3 protein. Of over 1.5 million distinct CDR3 sequences in the sample, about 50% are singletons; the top ten hold around 2.1%. The receptor comes from a woman aged 35 to 49 in good health. The sample taken for sequencing was blood. The J gene is TRBJ2-3, the V gene TRBV20-1, with 12 bases lining up with TRBD1. CDR3 in amino acids: CSAAPTRDRGQDTQYF. The CDR3 nucleotides are TGCAGTGCTGCACCAACACGGGACAGGGGGCAAGATACGCAGTATTTT.